This T cell receptor beta chain comes out of a study of blood T cells in healthy people across ages. General study results and limits: Considered underestimates were the diversity estimates obtained from one million T cells. Getting older went along with TCR beta diversity per million T cells dropping roughly linearly.

A J-beta primer mix and a sample-barcoded 5' primer were used in a second PCR of about 7 to 12 cycles. All samples gave at least 2.5 million CDR3-containing paired-end reads. TCRdb re-analysed the 5' RACE reads in MiXCR, keeping a single row per CDR3 protein. The sample holds 650,000 to 1,000,000 distinct CDR3 sequences, 35% to 50% seen once. Only a few counts were recorded for this clonotype. Its antigen is unknown. Healthy Caucasians from Russia aged roughly 6 to 95 served as donors. Input material: blood. The TCR was taken from a man older than 75 in good health.

The CDR3 nucleotides are TGTGCCATCAGACCGGGACAGGGGGCTTCTGGCTACACCTTC. Translated: CAIRPGQGASGYTF. The chain combines TRBV10-3 with TRBJ1-2; the match to TRBD1 covers 12 bases. Germline V lookup: CDR1 ENHRY, CDR2 SYGVKD. The V segment lost 6 bases and the J segment 7 bases; nucleotides outside the gene matches: 6. The length of the CDR3 is 14 residues.